This T cell receptor (beta chain) was profiled in a study of shared clonotypes between healthy human individuals. The overall study: Each donor contributed plates that comprised three CD4 naive, three CD4 memory, two CD8 naive and one CD8 memory. Study-wide findings and caveats: Clonotypes not shared had lower generation probabilities than those common to all four donors. Sequencing of the sorted subsets was shown by rarefaction to be incomplete despite large depth.

Trimming took off 3 bases at V and 2 bases at J, with 8 bases between the two ends. Per germline, CDR1 SGDLS and CDR2 YYNGEE. The CDR3 spans 14 residues. Replicate PCRs from sorted subsets contained around 200 ng DNA, which is 30,000 to 35,000 T cell genomes. The data were produced by immunoSEQ multiplex PCR, yet TCRdb's version contains in-frame clones alone and is incomplete. The profile shows nearly 1 million clones, approximately 80% of them singletons. Details on this clone: Its antigen is not known.

This TCR derives from a man aged 18-30 years in good health. Input material: memory CD4+ T cells sorted from blood. Subset indicated: CD45RA-negative fraction. The chain employs TRBV9 and TRBJ2-2; D is unclear. CDR3 DNA sequence: TGTGCCAGCAGCGATAAGATTAACACCGGGGAGCTGTTTTTT. As protein: CASSDKINTGELFF. Full variable domain (remainder filled in from reference TRBV9 and TRBJ2-2): DSGVTQTPKHLITATGQRVTLRCSPRSGDLSVYWYQQSLDQGLQFLIQYYNGEERAKGNILERFSAQQFPDLHSELNLSSLELGDSALYFCASSDKINTGELFFGEGSRLTVL.